The subject of this entry is one TCR beta chain. The antigen is unknown. Every donor had blood drawn once into heparin, roughly 0.11 L on average. This CDR3 spans 15 amino acids. Germline V CDR1 and CDR2: SGHRS, YFSETQ. V shed 1 base and J 7 bases; nucleotides not matched to a gene: 10. The sample is drawn from a study of beta chain features in type 1 diabetes. Across the study: Over all samples combined, some 110 million sorted cells were examined. Broader study findings: Among patients with Type 1 diabetes, TCRB CDR3s were moderately but significantly shorter in every one of the four CD4+ subsets. Small HLA sub-analyses could not settle whether HLA shapes TCRB rearrangement.

Of the isolated RNA, all was reverse transcribed, and so the sequenced material was expressed TCRB transcripts. The table came from immunoSEQ multiplex PCR; TCRdb's copy has only in-frame clones and leaves some out. The profile shows more than 140,000 clones, less than 10% of them singletons. The source of this sequence is a middle-aged woman in good health. The rearrangement joins TRBV5-1 to TRBJ1-2, with 7 bases matching TRBD1. Sample: central memory CD4+ T cells from blood. For the CDR3, the DNA is TGCGCCAGCAGCTTGACCGACAGGGTGTTGTCTGGCTACACCTTC. Protein product: CASSLTDRVLSGYTF. The variable domain in full, completed from reference TRBV5-1 and TRBJ1-2, reads KAGVTQTPRYLIKTRGQQVTLSCSPISGHRSVSWYQQTPGQGLQFLFEYFSETQRNKGNFPGRFSGRQFSNSRSEMNVSTLELGDSALYLCASSLTDRVLSGYTFGSGTRLTVV.